The source of this T cell receptor beta chain is a study of glioma-infiltrating T cells. This CDR3 is 14 amino acids long. V gave up 6 bases and J gave up 7 bases, with 16 bases separating them. Germline V gene sequence: CDR1 LGHDT, CDR2 YNNKEL (reference sequence). About this clonotype itself: Antigen: not known.

The iRepertoire nested amplicon-rescue multiplex PCR amplified TCR alpha and beta CDR3s from RNA. Input was roughly 95-400 ng of tissue mRNA or PBMC total RNA. Each CDR3 protein is one row after TCRdb ran MiXCR on the multiplex PCR reads. The sample holds 170,000 or so distinct CDR3 sequences; more than 35% are singletons and the top ten take around 5.2%. Whole-study results and caveats: CDR3 overlap between tissue and blood was very small. Above-expected tissue-blood divergence occurred in all gliomas, most in low-grade ones.

The chain joins TRBV3-1 to TRBJ1-5; possibly TRBD1 for D (6 bases). Specimen: glioma tissue, nonneoplastic brain tissue, or PBMCs (not recorded which). This sequence was found in a human donor with low-grade glioma or glioblastoma, undergoing nonglioma brain surgery, or in good health (not recorded which). The CDR3 spells CASSRTGLGQPQHF. In nucleotides, the CDR3 is TGTGCCAGCAGTCGTACAGGGTTGGGACAGCCCCAGCATTTT.